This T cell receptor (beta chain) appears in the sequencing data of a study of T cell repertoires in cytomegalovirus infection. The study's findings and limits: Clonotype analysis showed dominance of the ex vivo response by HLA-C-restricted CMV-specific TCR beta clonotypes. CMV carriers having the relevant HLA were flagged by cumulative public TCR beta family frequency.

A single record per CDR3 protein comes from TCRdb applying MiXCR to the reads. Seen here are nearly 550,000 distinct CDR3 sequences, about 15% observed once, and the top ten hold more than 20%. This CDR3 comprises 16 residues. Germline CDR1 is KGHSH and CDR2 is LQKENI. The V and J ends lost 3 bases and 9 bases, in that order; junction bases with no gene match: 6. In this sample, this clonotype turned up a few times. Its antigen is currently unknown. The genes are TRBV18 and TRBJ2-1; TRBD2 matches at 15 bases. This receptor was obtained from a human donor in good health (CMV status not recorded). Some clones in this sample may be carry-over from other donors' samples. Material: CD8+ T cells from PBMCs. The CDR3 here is CASSPGTSGGSPEQFF. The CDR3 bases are TGTGCCAGCTCACCGGGGACTAGCGGGGGGTCCCCTGAGCAGTTCTTC.